This paragraph covers one TCR beta chain sequence. The antigen remains undetermined. Each CDR3 protein gets one entry after TCRdb re-called the RT-PCR reads with MiXCR. The sample has 30,000 to 40,000 distinct CDR3 sequences; almost 60% are singletons. These data belong to a study of yellow fever vaccine responses in identical twins. Whole-study results and caveats: In identical twins, vaccine T cell responses appeared partly shared and partly individual.

This CDR3 has 15 amino acids. The V and J ends lost 4 bases and 3 bases, in that order; junction bases with no gene match: 5. CDR1 and CDR2 from the germline V gene are KGHSY and FQNENV. This chain joins TRBV16 and TRBJ1-1; TRBD1 matches at 10 bases. The clonotype originates from a woman aged 18-35 years who received the yellow fever vaccine. The source material was T cells from blood (PBMCs), unsorted or a sorted subset (not recorded which), sampled before or after yellow fever vaccination (not recorded which). The CDR3 DNA follows: TGTGCCAGCAGCCCAAGGACAGGGGGGGACACTGAAGCTTTCTTT. It encodes CASSPRTGGDTEAFF.